The present entry profiles one TCR beta chain with its context. This entry belongs to a study of blood T cell repertoires in COVID-19. Overall study context: Donors in the United States, Italy and Spain gave samples during acute or convalescent COVID-19. The cDNA or gDNA used as material had been derived from T cells, B-cell-depleted T cells, or PBMCs.

Generated by immunoSEQ multiplex PCR, the TCRdb table keeps only in-frame clones and is missing some. The sample lists under 65,000 clones; around 84% were seen once. The sample consisted of peripheral blood. The clonotype was recovered from a woman aged 60-70 years with acute or convalescent COVID-19.

The chain's CDR3 is CASSQSAGANQPQHF. In nucleotides, the CDR3 is TGCGCCAGCAGTCAATCGGCAGGGGCCAATCAGCCCCAGCATTTT. The chain couples TRBV23-1 to TRBJ1-5; perhaps TRBD1 as D (6 bases). TRBV23-1 is an ORF, and what it does is uncertain. Trimming removed 0 bases from V and 3 bases from J, with 9 bases in between. The CDR3 totals 15 residues.